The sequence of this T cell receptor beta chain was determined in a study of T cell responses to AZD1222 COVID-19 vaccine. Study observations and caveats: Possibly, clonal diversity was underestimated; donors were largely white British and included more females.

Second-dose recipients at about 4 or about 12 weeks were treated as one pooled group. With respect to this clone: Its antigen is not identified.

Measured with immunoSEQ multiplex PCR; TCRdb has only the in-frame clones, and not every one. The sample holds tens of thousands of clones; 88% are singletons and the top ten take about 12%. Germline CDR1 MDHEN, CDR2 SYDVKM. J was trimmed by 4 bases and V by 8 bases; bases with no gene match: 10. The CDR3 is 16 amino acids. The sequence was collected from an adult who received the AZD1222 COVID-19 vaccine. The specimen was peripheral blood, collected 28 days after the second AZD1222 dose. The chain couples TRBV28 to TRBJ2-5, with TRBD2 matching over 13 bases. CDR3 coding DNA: TGTGCCAGCTTTACCACTAGCGGGAGGGAAAGAGAGACCCAGTACTTC. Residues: CASFTTSGRERETQYF.